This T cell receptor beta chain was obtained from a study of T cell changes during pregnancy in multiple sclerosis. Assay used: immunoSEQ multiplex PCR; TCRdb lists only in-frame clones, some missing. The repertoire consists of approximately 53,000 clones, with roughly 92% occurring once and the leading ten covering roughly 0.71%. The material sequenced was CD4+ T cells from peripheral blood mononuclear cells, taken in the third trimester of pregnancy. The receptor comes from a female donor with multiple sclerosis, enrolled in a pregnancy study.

The CDR3 is CARSAGGSTDTQYF. In DNA, the CDR3 is TGTGCCAGATCTGCGGGGGGAAGCACAGATACGCAGTATTTT. This chain links TRBV6-4 with TRBJ2-3, with 8 bases lining up with TRBD2. V lost 9 bases, J lost 0 bases, and 5 bases stayed unmatched. This CDR3 is built from 14 residues. Germline V lookup: CDR1 MRHNA, CDR2 SNTAGT.